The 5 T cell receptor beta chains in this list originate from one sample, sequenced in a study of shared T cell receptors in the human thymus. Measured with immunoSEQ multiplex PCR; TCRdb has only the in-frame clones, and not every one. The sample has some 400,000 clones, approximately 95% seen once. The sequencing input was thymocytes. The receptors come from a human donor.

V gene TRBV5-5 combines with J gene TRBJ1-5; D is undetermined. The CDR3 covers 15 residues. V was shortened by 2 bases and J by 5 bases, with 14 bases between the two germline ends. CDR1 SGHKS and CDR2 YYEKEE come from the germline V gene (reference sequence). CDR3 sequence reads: CASSLNPQPYQPQHF. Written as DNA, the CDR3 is TGTGCCAGCAGCTTAAACCCGCAACCTTATCAGCCCCAGCATTTT.

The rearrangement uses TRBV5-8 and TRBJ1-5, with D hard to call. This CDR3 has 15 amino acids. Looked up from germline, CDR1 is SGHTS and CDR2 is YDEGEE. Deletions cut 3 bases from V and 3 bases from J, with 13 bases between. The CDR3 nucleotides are TGTGCCAGCAGCTCCCACGAGGACTCCAATCAGCCCCAGCATTTT. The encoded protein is CASSSHEDSNQPQHF.

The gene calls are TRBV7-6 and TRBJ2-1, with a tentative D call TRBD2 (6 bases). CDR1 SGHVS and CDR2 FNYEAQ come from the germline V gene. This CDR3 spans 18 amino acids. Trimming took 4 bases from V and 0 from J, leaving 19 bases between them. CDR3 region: CASSSRLDGKNSYNEQFF. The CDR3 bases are TGTGCCAGCAGCTCACGACTAGACGGGAAGAACTCCTACAATGAGCAGTTCTTC.

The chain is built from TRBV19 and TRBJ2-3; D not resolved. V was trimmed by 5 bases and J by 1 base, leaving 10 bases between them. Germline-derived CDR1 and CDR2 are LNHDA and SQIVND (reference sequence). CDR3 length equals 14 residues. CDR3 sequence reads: CASSLWLGTDTQYF. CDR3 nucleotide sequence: TGTGCCAGTAGTTTGTGGTTGGGCACAGATACGCAGTATTTT.

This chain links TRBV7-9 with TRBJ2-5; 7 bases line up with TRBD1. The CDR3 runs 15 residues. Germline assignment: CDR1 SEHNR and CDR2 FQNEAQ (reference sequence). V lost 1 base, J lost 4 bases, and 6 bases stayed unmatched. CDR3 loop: CASSLGTGVGETQYF. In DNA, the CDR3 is TGTGCCAGCAGCTTAGGGACAGGCGTGGGAGAGACCCAGTACTTC. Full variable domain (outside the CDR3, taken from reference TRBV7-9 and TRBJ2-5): DTGVSQNPRHKITKRGQNVTFRCDPISEHNRLYWYRQTLGQGPEFLTYFQNEAQLEKSRLLSDRFSAERPKGSFSTLEIQRTEQGDSAMYLCASSLGTGVGETQYFGPGTRLLVL.